This T cell receptor beta chain was obtained from a study of control samples from healthy donors and cancer patients. Data came from immunoSEQ multiplex PCR; TCRdb stores just in-frame clones and leaves some out. Seen here are about 160,000 clones, roughly 92% observed once, and the top ten hold about 0.73%. This sequence was found in a woman aged 30 to 39 in good health. Sequencing was carried out using blood.

The CDR3: CASSPDGYLYEQYF. CDR3 DNA: TGTGCCAGCAGCCCAGACGGCTACCTCTACGAGCAGTACTTC. The chain combines TRBV11-2 with TRBJ2-7; D is uncertain. The length of the CDR3 is 14 residues. V gave up 5 bases and J gave up 3 bases, with 14 bases separating them. From germline, CDR1 is SGHAT and CDR2 FQNNGV.